This paragraph reports one TCR beta chain. What it binds is unknown. The record originates from a study of shared clonotypes between healthy human individuals. Study outcomes and limitations: Genetic and exposure-history diversity was limited by the small donor number.

Trimming left V 8 bases short and J 0 bases short, with 8 bases between. CDR1 SNHLY and CDR2 FYNNEI come from the germline V gene. The CDR3 is made up of 14 amino acids. Using immunoSEQ multiplex PCR, the repertoire was profiled, and TCRdb retains in-frame clones only, with some absent. In the table there are millions of clones, more than 90% of which are singletons. The sequenced sample was naive CD4+ T cells sorted from blood. Described subset: CD45RA+ positively selected. The chain uses TRBV2 and TRBJ2-6, with D possibly matching TRBD1 (5 bases). This TCR was recovered from a man younger than 30 in good health. CDR3 sequence: CASLGLSGANVLTF. In DNA form, the CDR3 reads TGTGCCAGCTTGGGGCTCTCTGGGGCCAACGTCCTGACTTTC.